This TCR beta chain is from a study of shared clonotypes between healthy human individuals. Study-wide results and limits: Sequencing of the sorted subsets was shown by rarefaction to be incomplete despite large depth. Around 5.4% of naive CD4 clonotypes were common to several donors.

Assay used: immunoSEQ multiplex PCR; TCRdb lists only in-frame clones, some missing. The table includes some 2,100,000 clones, around 95% detected once. Trimming took 6 bases from V and 5 from J; bases not matched to a gene: 6. This CDR3 has 13 residues. Germline V gene data show CDR1 as SGHNT and CDR2 as YYREEE (reference sequence). Donors were Caucasian adults residing in Nashville, Tennessee, USA. Comments on this clone: The target antigen is unknown.

The chain joins TRBV5-4 to TRBJ1-2; 8 bases are shared with TRBD1. The source is a man aged 18-30 years in good health. The sample taken for sequencing was naive CD4+ T cells sorted from blood. Described subset: CD45RA+ positively selected. CDR3 DNA: TGTGCCAGCACCCCGGACAGGGTGTATGGCTACACCTTC. Translated: CASTPDRVYGYTF.